This T cell receptor (beta chain) was identified during a study of naive and memory T cell subsets. Germline V gene sequence: CDR1 SGHDN, CDR2 FVKESK. This CDR3 spans 14 amino acids. The ends were cut back, 1 base at V and 4 bases at J, with 9 bases in the middle. An equimolar mix of two oligonucleotides served as the beta constant-region primer for TRBC1 and TRBC2. TCRdb reprocessed the UMI-ligation and nested PCR reads via MiXCR and lists one record per CDR3 protein. The data show roughly 140,000 distinct CDR3 sequences, over 15% seen once. This chain joins TRBV14 and TRBJ2-3; D tentatively reads TRBD1 or TRBD2 (5 bases each). Sequencing was carried out using naive CD4+ T cells from blood. The source of this sequence is a human donor in good health. The CDR3 loop is CASSQVGAPDTQYF. CDR3 coding DNA: TGTGCCAGCAGCCAAGTCGGGGCGCCAGATACGCAGTATTTT.